This T cell receptor beta chain was captured by sequencing in a study of radiotherapy plus CTLA-4 blockade in lung cancer (dated by TCRdb to 2016 to 2019). Notes on the research overall: Objective responses occurred in roughly 19% of enrolled patients, and less than 35% achieved disease control. The research as a whole found: The strongest predictors of response, as reported, were early dynamic changes in blood T cell clones along with a rise in serum interferon-beta after radiation. After treatment with radiotherapy and ipilimumab, TCR clones that came from tumors expanded in the peripheral blood.

Library creation used the immunoSEQ multiplex PCR assay. This immuneACCESS table, as held by TCRdb, lists in-frame sequences with V and J called but not all clones. Of the missing ones, under half trace to an unresolved V gene in checked studies; the others have no known cause. The sample includes approximately 30,000 clones, with roughly four fifths observed a single time. The ten largest clones represent approximately 23% of the sample. Comments on this clone: The target of this receptor is not known. One base away there is no much larger clone; base qualities are not given.

The germline V gene gives CDR1 as SGHTA and CDR2 as FQGNSA. Measured from the cysteine to the phenylalanine, the CDR3 is 14 residues long. Solely the CDR3 DNA is kept, with 42 bases framed from the first base. V loses 1 base at its end and J loses 6 bases; junction bases beyond the gene matches: 6. In this study, focal radiation therapy paired with CTLA-4 blockade (ipilimumab) was tested in patients who had chemo-refractory metastatic non-small-cell lung cancer. Sequenced material: peripheral blood, taken from a patient treated with radiotherapy plus ipilimumab. This receptor was identified in a human donor with non-small cell lung cancer that progressed on radiotherapy plus ipilimumab. The receptor chain draws on TRBV7-2 and TRBJ2-7; TRBD2 agrees with 7 junctional bases. For the CDR3, the sequence is CASSLGAGEGEQYF. The DNA is TGTGCCAGCAGCTTAGGAGCTGGGGAGGGCGAGCAGTACTTC.